The clone carrying this T cell receptor beta chain appeared a few times. Its antigen remains unidentified. One entry per CDR3 protein results from TCRdb running MiXCR on the 5' RACE reads. There are about 130,000 distinct CDR3 sequences in the sample; around a sixth occur only once, and approximately 13% lies in the top ten. The record originates from a study of T-cell memory formation after mild COVID-19. The V gene end was trimmed by 6 bases and the J gene end by 5 bases; junction bases not matched to a gene: 3. Per the germline V gene, CDR1 is ENHRY and CDR2 is SYGVKD. The CDR3 is 14 residues long. Overall study findings and caveats: Contracting CD8+ clones were enriched in EMRA, CD4+ mainly in CM and EM. Confirmation was lacking for SARS-CoV-2 specificity of second-wave clones that peaked on day 37.

The sequencing input was PBMCs or a T cell subset sorted from them (not recorded which). This chain links TRBV10-3 with TRBJ2-1; 11 bases match TRBD2. This receptor was obtained from an adult woman who had mild COVID-19 (a few samples of this study predate the infection). Cell type and time point are not known. The CDR3 spells CAISGGLADNEQFF. CDR3 nucleotides: TGTGCCATCAGCGGGGGACTAGCGGACAATGAGCAGTTCTTC.